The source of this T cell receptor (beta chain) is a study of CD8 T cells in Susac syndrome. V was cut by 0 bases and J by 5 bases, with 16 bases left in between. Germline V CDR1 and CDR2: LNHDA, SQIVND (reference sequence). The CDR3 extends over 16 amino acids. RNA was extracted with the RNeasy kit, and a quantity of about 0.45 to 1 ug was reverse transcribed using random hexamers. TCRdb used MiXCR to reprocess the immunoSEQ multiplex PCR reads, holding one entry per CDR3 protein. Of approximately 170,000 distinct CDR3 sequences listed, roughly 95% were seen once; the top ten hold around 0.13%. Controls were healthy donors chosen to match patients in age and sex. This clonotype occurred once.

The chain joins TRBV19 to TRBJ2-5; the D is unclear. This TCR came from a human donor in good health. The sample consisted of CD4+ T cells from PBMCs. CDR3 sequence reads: CASSIEWTHGMETQYF. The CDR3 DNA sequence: TGTGCCAGTAGTATAGAGTGGACCCACGGAATGGAGACCCAGTACTTC.